The 8 T cell receptor beta chains listed next were all sequenced from one sample in a study of T-cell memory formation after mild COVID-19 (dated by TCRdb to about 2021). Libraries came from 5' RACE. Instrument on record: Illumina NovaSeq 6000. The public reads were run again by TCRdb, first through fastp at Q25 and then through MiXCR, and only productive beta chains were kept. CDR3 protein duplicates are merged, each entry listing the most common genes and DNA. This sample comprises approximately 250,000 distinct CDR3 sequences, roughly 17% of them detected only once. Roughly 20% of the sample is in the top ten clones. Sequences were obtained from PBMCs or a T cell subset sorted from them (not recorded which). These receptors all stem from a man in his late teens or twenties who had mild COVID-19 (a few samples of this study predate the infection). The sample titles of this study are shuffled in the database, so cell type and time point are left out; the donor was told from shared clones.

This clonotype has only a few counts. The chain combines TRBV5-1 with TRBJ2-3, with D hard to call. The germline gives CDR1 SGHRS, CDR2 YFSETQ. Trimming removed 5 bases at V and 4 bases at J, with 14 bases between. This CDR3 comprises 14 residues. CDR3 in amino acids: CASRVLGLSDTQYF. CDR3 nucleotide sequence: TGCGCCAGCAGAGTCCTGGGTTTGTCAGATACGCAGTATTTT. Full variable domain (outside the CDR3, taken from reference TRBV5-1 and TRBJ2-3): KAGVTQTPRYLIKTRGQQVTLSCSPISGHRSVSWYQQTPGQGLQFLFEYFSETQRNKGNFPGRFSGRQFSNSRSEMNVSTLELGDSALYLCASRVLGLSDTQYFGPGTRLTVL.

The chain recombines TRBV5-6 with TRBJ2-3; 12 nucleotides agree with TRBD2. Unmatched junction bases numbered 2, after V lost 0 bases and J lost 0 bases. This CDR3 comprises 17 residues. The germline V gene has CDR1 SGHDT and CDR2 YYEEEE. This CDR3 is CASSLALAGGSTDTQYF. CDR3 coding DNA: TGTGCCAGCAGCTTGGCCCTAGCGGGGGGGAGCACAGATACGCAGTATTTT.

The rearrangement joins TRBV6-6 to TRBJ1-5; D not resolved. The CDR3 extends over 15 amino acids. V lost 0 bases, J lost 5 bases, and 11 bases lay in between. The germline V gene encodes CDR1 MNHNY and CDR2 SVGAGI (reference sequence). The CDR3 DNA sequence: TGTGCCAGCAGTTACTCCCGGCACACTTATCAGCCCCAGCATTTT. Encoded protein: CASSYSRHTYQPQHF.

This clonotype showed up just a few times. V and J are TRBV5-1 and TRBJ1-1; 9 bases are a match to TRBD1. Trimming at V came to 4 bases and at J to 6 bases, leaving 4 bases not matched to a gene. CDR3 size: 13 residues. Germline V gene sequence: CDR1 SGHRS, CDR2 YFSETQ. The CDR3 sequence is CASSLQGASEAFF. The CDR3 coding sequence is TGCGCCAGCAGCCTACAGGGGGCATCTGAAGCTTTCTTT.

This chain uses TRBV20-1 with TRBJ1-5; 8 positions match TRBD1. Per germline, CDR1 DFQATT and CDR2 SNEGSKA (reference sequence). The V gene end was trimmed by 3 bases and the J gene end by 3 bases; junction bases not matched to a gene: 7. CDR3 size: 15 residues. The DNA of the CDR3 is TGCAGTGCTAGCCTACCAGGGGGCGTCAATCAGCCCCAGCATTTT. This translates into CSASLPGGVNQPQHF.

This clonotype was counted many times. CDR3: CASSPPTGYEQYF. For the CDR3, the DNA is TGTGCCAGCAGCCCACCGACAGGGTACGAGCAGTACTTC. The chain carries TRBV7-9 and TRBJ2-7, with 7 bases aligning to TRBD1. Germline CDR1 SEHNR, CDR2 FQNEAQ (reference sequence). The CDR3 consists of 13 residues. The trim removed 5 bases at V and 4 bases at J, leaving 5 bases unmatched. Filled out from reference TRBV7-9 and TRBJ2-7, the complete variable domain reads DTGVSQNPRHKITKRGQNVTFRCDPISEHNRLYWYRQTLGQGPEFLTYFQNEAQLEKSRLLSDRFSAERPKGSFSTLEIQRTEQGDSAMYLCASSPPTGYEQYFGPGTRLTVT.

Only a few counts were recorded for this clonotype. The V and J genes are TRBV6-1 and TRBJ2-1; D unresolved. The V and J ends lost 7 bases and 8 bases respectively, with 15 bases between them. Germline V CDR1 and CDR2: MNHNS, SASEGT. CDR3 length equals 13 residues. The CDR3 nucleotides are TGTGCCAGCACCGGTTGGTTAATAGATGAGCAGTTCTTC. This translates into CASTGWLIDEQFF.

The chain recombines TRBV4-3 with TRBJ2-3; D gene unclear. CDR3 size: 14 residues. Germline assignment: CDR1 LGHNA and CDR2 YSLEER. Deletions cut 1 base from V and 5 bases from J, with 10 bases between. The CDR3 DNA follows: TGCGCCAGCAGCCAAGTAGGCTCCTTAGATACGCAGTATTTT. It codes for CASSQVGSLDTQYF.